This T cell receptor (beta chain) was identified in a study of vaccination effects on CD4 cells after COVID-19. Viral peptide pool expansion of antigen-specific CD4+ T cells preceded sequencing in the ViraFEST assay. The authors isolated CD4+ T cells after around 10 days of culture. Neither prior SARS-CoV-2 infection nor positive nucleocapsid antibodies were present in the vaccine recipients. For this clone: Its antigen is still unknown.

Libraries were prepared by immunoSEQ multiplex PCR; TCRdb keeps only in-frame clonotypes and omits some of them. This table holds tens of thousands of clones, around 79% found once. The sample in question was CD4+ T cells from PBMCs cultured with HCoV-NL63 spike peptides, obtained before COVID-19 vaccination. The sequence was collected from a human donor who received a COVID-19 vaccine.

For the CDR3, the DNA is TGTGCCAGCAGCTTTGGGAAGGGCATGAGGACCGGGGAGCTGTTTTTT. This encodes CASSFGKGMRTGELFF. The J gene is TRBJ2-2, the V gene TRBV14, with D unresolved. The CDR3 spans 16 residues. Per germline, CDR1 SGHDN and CDR2 FVKESK. The germline V and J ends were trimmed by 5 bases and 5 bases, with 18 bases remaining between them.